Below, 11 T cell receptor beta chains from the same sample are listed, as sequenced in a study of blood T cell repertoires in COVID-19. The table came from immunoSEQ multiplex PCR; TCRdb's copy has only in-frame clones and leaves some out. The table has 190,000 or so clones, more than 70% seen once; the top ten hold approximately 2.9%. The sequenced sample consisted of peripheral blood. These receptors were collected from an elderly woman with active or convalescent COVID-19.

The CDR3 sequence is CAIMASGGAETQYF. In DNA, the CDR3 is TGTGCCATCATGGCTAGCGGGGGGGCAGAGACCCAGTACTTC. The chain carries TRBV10-3 and TRBJ2-5, with TRBD2 matching over 12 bases. CDR1 is ENHRY, CDR2 SYGVKD, per germline. The CDR3 spans 14 residues. The V gene end was trimmed by 7 bases and the J gene end by 4 bases; junction bases not matched to a gene: 4.

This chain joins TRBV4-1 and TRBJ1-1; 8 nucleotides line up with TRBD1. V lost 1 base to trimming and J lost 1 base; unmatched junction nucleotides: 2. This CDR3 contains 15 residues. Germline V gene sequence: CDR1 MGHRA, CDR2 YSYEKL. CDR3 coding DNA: TGCGCCAGCAGCCAAGGAGGGACAGGGAACACTGAAGCTTTCTTT. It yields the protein CASSQGGTGNTEAFF.

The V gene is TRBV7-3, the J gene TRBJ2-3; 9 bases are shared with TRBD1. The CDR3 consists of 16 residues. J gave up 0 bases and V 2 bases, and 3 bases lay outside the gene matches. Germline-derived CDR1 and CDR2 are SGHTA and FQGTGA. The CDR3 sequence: CASSLGTGLSTDTQYF. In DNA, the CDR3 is TGTGCCAGCAGCTTAGGGACAGGGCTAAGCACAGATACGCAGTATTTT. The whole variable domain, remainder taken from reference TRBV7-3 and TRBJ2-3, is GAGVSQTPSNKVTEKGKYVELRCDPISGHTALYWYRQSLGQGPEFLIYFQGTGAADDSGLPNDRFFAVRPEGSVSTLKIQRTERGDSAVYLCASSLGTGLSTDTQYFGPGTRLTVL.

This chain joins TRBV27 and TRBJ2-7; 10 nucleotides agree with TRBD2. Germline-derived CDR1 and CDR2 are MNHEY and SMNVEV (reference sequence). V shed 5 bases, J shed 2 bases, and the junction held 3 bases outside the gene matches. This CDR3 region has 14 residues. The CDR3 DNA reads TGTGCCAGCAGTCTAGCGGGGGAACCCTACGAGCAGTACTTC. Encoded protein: CASSLAGEPYEQYF.

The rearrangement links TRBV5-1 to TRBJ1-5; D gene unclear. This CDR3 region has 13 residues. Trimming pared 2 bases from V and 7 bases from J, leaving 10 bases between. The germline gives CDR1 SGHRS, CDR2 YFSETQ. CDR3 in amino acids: CASSFEGAQPQHF. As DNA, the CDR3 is TGCGCCAGCAGCTTTGAGGGAGCCCAGCCCCAGCATTTT. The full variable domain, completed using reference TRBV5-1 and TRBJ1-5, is KAGVTQTPRYLIKTRGQQVTLSCSPISGHRSVSWYQQTPGQGLQFLFEYFSETQRNKGNFPGRFSGRQFSNSRSEMNVSTLELGDSALYLCASSFEGAQPQHFGDGTRLSIL.

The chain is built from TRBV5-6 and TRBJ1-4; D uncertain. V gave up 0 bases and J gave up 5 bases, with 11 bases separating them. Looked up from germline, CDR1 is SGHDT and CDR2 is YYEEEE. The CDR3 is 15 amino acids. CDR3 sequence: CASSLAGSRNEKLFF. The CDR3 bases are TGTGCCAGCAGCTTGGCCGGGAGCCGAAATGAAAAACTGTTTTTT.

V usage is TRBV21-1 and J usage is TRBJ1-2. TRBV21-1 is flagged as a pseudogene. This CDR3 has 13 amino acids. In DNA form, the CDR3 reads TGTGCCAGCAGCAAAGCGCGGGGGGGAGGCTACACCTTC. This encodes CASSKARGGGYTF.

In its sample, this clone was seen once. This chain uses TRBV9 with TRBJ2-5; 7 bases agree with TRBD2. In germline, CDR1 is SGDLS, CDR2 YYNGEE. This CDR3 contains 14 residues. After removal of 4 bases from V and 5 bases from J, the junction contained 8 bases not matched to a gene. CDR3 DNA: TGTGCCAGCAGCTCCTCGCGGGGAGGGGAGACCCAGTACTTC. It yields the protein CASSSSRGGETQYF.

The CDR3 loop reads CASSVDGRDGTEAFF. CDR3 sequence (DNA): TGTGCCAGCAGTGTAGATGGCAGGGATGGCACTGAAGCTTTCTTT. The chain combines TRBV2 with TRBJ1-1; maybe TRBD1 (5 bases). This CDR3 has 15 residues. V was cut by 4 bases and J by 4 bases, with 16 bases left in between. CDR1 SNHLY and CDR2 FYNNEI come from the germline V gene. The full variable domain, in which reference TRBV2 and TRBJ1-1 provide the parts outside the CDR3, is EPEVTQTPSHQVTQMGQEVILRCVPISNHLYFYWYRQILGQKVEFLVSFYNNEISEKSEIFDDQFSVERPDGSNFTLKIRSTKLEDSAMYFCASSVDGRDGTEAFFGQGTRLTVV.

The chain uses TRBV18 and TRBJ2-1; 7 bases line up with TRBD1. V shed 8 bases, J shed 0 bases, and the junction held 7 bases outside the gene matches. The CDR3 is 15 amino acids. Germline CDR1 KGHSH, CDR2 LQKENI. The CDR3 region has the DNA TGTGCCAGCAAACCGGACAGGAGCTCCTACAATGAGCAGTTCTTC. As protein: CASKPDRSSYNEQFF.

The CDR3 bases are TGCGCCAGCAGCTTACAGGGTGGGGCCAACGTCCTGACTTTC. Amino acids: CASSLQGGANVLTF. The chain combines TRBV5-1 with TRBJ2-6; the D gene is possibly TRBD1 (6 bases). The length of the CDR3 is 14 residues. V lost 2 bases and J lost 3, with 6 bases in between. Germline V gene lookup returns CDR1 SGHRS and CDR2 YFSETQ.